The 25 T cell receptor beta chains listed next were all sequenced from one sample in a study of memory CD4+ T cells and cytomegalovirus serostatus. The assay was immunoSEQ multiplex PCR, and TCRdb's table has in-frame clones only and misses some. The table lists 56,000 or so clones, 82% of them singletons, with over 0.35% in the top ten. Single viable CD3+CD4+CD8-CD45RO+ cells were sorted as the memory CD4+ T cells. The sequenced sample was memory CD4+ T cells from blood. These receptor sequences come from an adult in good health and CMV-seronegative.

This chain joins TRBV19 and TRBJ1-2, with 10 bases that match TRBD1. This CDR3 contains 14 residues. Trimming removed 10 bases from V and 5 bases from J; junction bases left unmatched: 10. Germline lookup yields CDR1 LNHDA and CDR2 SQIVND (reference sequence). The CDR3 loop reads CATTVGGQGYGYTF. CDR3 nucleotide sequence: TGTGCCACCACAGTTGGGGGACAGGGGTATGGCTACACCTTC.

The CDR3 DNA reads TGTGCCACCTCTCGGGCCCCCAGCTCCTACAATGAGCAGTTCTTC. Its translation: CATSRAPSSYNEQFF. The chain carries TRBV9 and TRBJ2-1; D gene ambiguous. The CDR3 totals 15 residues. Deletions cut 9 bases from V and 0 bases from J, with 16 bases between. Germline values: CDR1 SGDLS, CDR2 YYNGEE.

This clone was found a few times. The chain employs TRBV7-2 and TRBJ2-7; D tentatively reads TRBD1 or TRBD2 (5 bases each). Germline CDR1 SGHTA, CDR2 FQGNSA. CDR3 length equals 15 residues. The germline V and J ends were trimmed by 3 bases and 3 bases, with 15 bases remaining between them. As DNA, the CDR3 is TGTGCCAGCAGCTTGTTCGCCCCTGGGGGCTACGAGCAGTACTTC. Translation gives CASSLFAPGGYEQYF.

This chain links TRBV6-5 with TRBJ1-2; D call uncertain. V gave up 3 bases and J gave up 7 bases, with 0 bases separating them. Germline lookup yields CDR1 MNHEY and CDR2 SVGAGI. The CDR3 is made up of 9 amino acids. CDR3 sequence: CASSYGYTF. CDR3 in DNA: TGTGCCAGCAGTTATGGCTACACCTTC.

This sequence joins TRBV18 and TRBJ1-1, with TRBD1 as a possible D gene (5 bases). The CDR3 extends over 14 amino acids. The ends were cut back, 1 base at V and 6 bases at J, with 12 bases in the middle. The V gene's germline CDR1 is KGHSH and CDR2 LQKENI. The chain's CDR3 is CASSPQGAGAEAFF. CDR3 in DNA: TGTGCCAGCTCACCACAAGGGGCGGGGGCTGAAGCTTTCTTT. The variable domain in full, completed from reference TRBV18 and TRBJ1-1, reads NAGVMQNPRHLVRRRGQEARLRCSPMKGHSHVYWYRQLPEEGLKFMVYLQKENIIDESGMPKERFSAEFPKEGPSILRIQQVVRGDSAAYFCASSPQGAGAEAFFGQGTRLTVV.

CDR3 in DNA: TGTGCCAGCAGTTCTGGACGGAGCTGGGTAAACACTGAAGCTTTCTTT. Translation: CASSSGRSWVNTEAFF. The chain uses TRBV6-5 and TRBJ1-1; D remains unclear. Germline V CDR1 and CDR2: MNHEY, SVGAGI. This CDR3 has 16 amino acids. The germline V and J ends were trimmed by 4 bases and 2 bases, with 17 bases remaining between them.

The chain couples TRBV18 to TRBJ1-2; D gene unclear. CDR3 length equals 14 residues. The V end lost 2 bases, the J end lost 0 bases, and 7 bases lay between the germline ends. Germline V gene data show CDR1 as KGHSH and CDR2 as LQKENI. CDR3 sequence: CASSPVAANYGYTF. The CDR3 DNA is TGTGCCAGCTCACCAGTGGCAGCTAACTATGGCTACACCTTC.

The chain carries TRBV7-6 and TRBJ2-6; D remains unclear. The CDR3 extends over 18 amino acids. CDR1 SGHVS and CDR2 FNYEAQ come from the germline V gene. V gave up 5 bases and J gave up 5 bases, with 22 bases separating them. The CDR3 loop reads CASSIPRISQSRANVLTF. CDR3 coding DNA: TGTGCCAGCAGCATCCCCCGTATCTCACAAAGTCGGGCCAACGTCCTGACTTTC. The full variable domain, its missing parts supplied by reference TRBV7-6 and TRBJ2-6, is GAGVSQSPRYKVTKRGQDVALRCDPISGHVSLYWYRQALGQGPEFLTYFNYEAQQDKSGLPNDRFSAERPEGSISTLTIQRTEQRDSAMYRCASSIPRISQSRANVLTFGAGSRLTVL.

The chain carries TRBV7-9 and TRBJ1-4, with 7 bases fitting TRBD1. CDR3 length: 17 amino acids. Germline V gene sequence: CDR1 SEHNR, CDR2 FQNEAQ (reference sequence). With V trimmed by 6 bases and J by 0 bases, 10 bases remained unmatched. CDR3 region: CASSLRVTGATNEKLFF. DNA for the CDR3: TGTGCCAGCAGTCTTAGAGTAACAGGGGCAACTAATGAAAAACTGTTTTTT.

The chain employs TRBV11-1 and TRBJ2-6; TRBD1 is a possible D gene (5 bases). V lost 1 base and J lost 4, with 11 bases in between. Germline V gives CDR1 SGHAT, CDR2 FQDESV (reference sequence). The CDR3 runs to 16 residues. CDR3 sequence: CASSLVPGRGANVLTF. CDR3 in DNA: TGTGCCAGCAGCTTAGTTCCAGGGCGAGGGGCCAACGTCCTGACTTTC.

The V gene is TRBV9, the J gene TRBJ2-3; D unclear. V gave up 0 bases and J gave up 3 bases, with 8 bases separating them. The CDR3 has 14 residues. Per germline, CDR1 SGDLS and CDR2 YYNGEE. The CDR3 loop is CASSVGAVTDTQYF. For the CDR3, the DNA is TGTGCCAGCAGCGTAGGCGCGGTAACAGATACGCAGTATTTT.

The chain links TRBV7-9 to TRBJ2-3; D uncertain. Per the germline V gene, CDR1 is SEHNR and CDR2 is FQNEAQ (reference sequence). This CDR3 has 12 amino acids. V gave up 10 bases and J gave up 1 base, with 9 bases separating them. This CDR3 reads CATRQGTDTQYF. For the CDR3, the DNA is TGTGCCACCCGCCAAGGCACAGATACGCAGTATTTT.

The V and J genes are TRBV7-2 and TRBJ1-6, with D unresolved. Germline V gene lookup returns CDR1 SGHTA and CDR2 FQGNSA. Trimming removed 0 bases at V and 7 bases at J, with 7 bases between. This CDR3 has 14 residues. The CDR3 is CASSLAGLNSPLHF. The CDR3 coding sequence is TGTGCCAGCAGCTTAGCAGGGCTGAATTCACCCCTCCACTTT.

This chain links TRBV5-1 with TRBJ2-7, with 14 bases aligning to TRBD2. Germline trimming cut 4 bases from V and 4 bases from J; bases unmatched to any gene: 7. The CDR3 runs 16 residues. CDR1 and CDR2 from the germline V gene are SGHRS and YFSETQ. The CDR3 sequence is CASSRGLAGGQYEQYF. The DNA of the CDR3 is TGCGCCAGCAGCCGAGGACTAGCGGGGGGACAATACGAGCAGTACTTC.

The V call is TRBV28, the J call TRBJ1-5; TRBD1 might be the D (5 bases). V was shortened by 7 bases and J by 0 bases, with 19 bases between the two germline ends. The length of the CDR3 is 17 residues. CDR1 and CDR2 from the germline V gene are MDHEN and SYDVKM. The CDR3 DNA reads as TGTGCCAGCACCGAGACGGGGGGGTTCAATAGCAATCAGCCCCAGCATTTT. This encodes CASTETGGFNSNQPQHF.

The chain carries TRBV5-5 and TRBJ2-5, with 9 bases that match TRBD2. The germline V gene encodes CDR1 SGHKS and CDR2 YYEKEE (reference sequence). The CDR3 loop spans 16 amino acids. V dropped 0 bases and J dropped 1; count of bases not matched to a gene: 4. CDR3: CASSLVAGGFQETQYF. The CDR3 bases are TGTGCCAGCAGCTTGGTTGCGGGGGGGTTCCAAGAGACCCAGTACTTC. Full variable domain (outside the CDR3, taken from reference TRBV5-5 and TRBJ2-5): DAGVTQSPTHLIKTRGQQVTLRCSPISGHKSVSWYQQVLGQGPQFIFQYYEKEERGRGNFPDRFSARQFPNYSSELNVNALLLGDSALYLCASSLVAGGFQETQYFGPGTRLLVL.

Remarks on this clone: The same CDR3 can be traced to other DNA sequences in this sample. The chain combines TRBV18 with TRBJ2-5; tentatively, D is TRBD2 (5 bases). The CDR3 sequence is 13 residues long. Germline-derived CDR1 and CDR2 are KGHSH and LQKENI. V lost 4 bases, J lost 1 base, and 7 bases lay in between. The CDR3 coding sequence is TGTGCCAGCTCACTTCGGGGCCAAGAGACCCAGTACTTC. Amino acid sequence: CASSLRGQETQYF.

This sequence joins TRBV5-4 and TRBJ2-1; 7 bases map to TRBD1. Germline loops: CDR1 SGHNT, CDR2 YYREEE (reference sequence). This CDR3 region has 15 residues. The ends lost 4 bases at V and 3 bases at J; junction bases unmatched: 7. The CDR3 DNA follows: TGTGCCAGCAGCCTCTTGACAGGGAGCTACAATGAGCAGTTCTTC. Translation: CASSLLTGSYNEQFF.

V and J are TRBV5-8 and TRBJ1-1, with D hard to call. Germline loops: CDR1 SGHTS, CDR2 YDEGEE. V was cut by 7 bases and J by 0 bases, with 28 bases left in between. This CDR3 region has 19 residues. The CDR3 sequence: CASPTPPPTLPVLNTEAFF. CDR3 bases: TGTGCCAGCCCCACCCCGCCTCCCACCCTTCCGGTCCTGAACACTGAAGCTTTCTTT.

The chain has TRBV5-4 and TRBJ2-1; a weak D match, TRBD2 (6 bases). Trimming removed 1 base from V and 7 bases from J, with 15 bases in between. This CDR3 is built from 15 residues. CDR1 and CDR2 from the germline V gene are SGHNT and YYREEE (reference sequence). This chain's CDR3 is CASSLLGGSGNEQFF. The CDR3 DNA sequence: TGTGCCAGCAGCTTGTTGGGGGGATCGGGTAATGAGCAGTTCTTC.

The genes are TRBV10-1 and TRBJ1-1; 9 bases agree with TRBD1. V shed 4 bases and J 0 bases; nucleotides not matched to a gene: 15. CDR1 is WNHNN and CDR2 is SYGVQD in the germline V gene (reference sequence). This CDR3 comprises 19 residues. CDR3 nucleotides: TGCGCCAGCAGTGGCGGACAGGGGAATCCCTTTCCACTGAACACTGAAGCTTTCTTT. Translation: CASSGGQGNPFPLNTEAFF.

Written as DNA, the CDR3 is TGTGCCAGCAGTGAAGCCCCGGGCAGCGGCTATGGCTACACCTTC. Translating it yields CASSEAPGSGYGYTF. The gene calls are TRBV6-1 and TRBJ1-2; no clear D gene. The V end lost 0 bases, the J end lost 4 bases, and 12 bases lay between the germline ends. Germline V gene data show CDR1 as MNHNS and CDR2 as SASEGT. This CDR3 has 15 residues.

This chain connects TRBV28 to TRBJ2-1, with 7 nucleotides matching TRBD1. The CDR3 loop spans 15 amino acids. The germline V gene has CDR1 MDHEN and CDR2 SYDVKM. Unmatched junction bases numbered 5, after V lost 6 bases and J lost 0 bases. As DNA, the CDR3 is TGTGCCAGCAGGCGGACAGGCAGCTCCTACAATGAGCAGTTCTTC. It is translated as CASRRTGSSYNEQFF.

The chain is built from TRBV2 and TRBJ1-6, with TRBD1 as a possible D gene (5 bases). Trimming shortened V by 7 bases and J by 4 bases, and 11 bases separated the two germline ends. The CDR3 sequence is 14 residues long. Per germline, CDR1 SNHLY and CDR2 FYNNEI. The CDR3: CASTQRGYNSPLHF. The CDR3 DNA sequence: TGTGCCAGCACTCAGAGGGGATATAATTCACCCCTCCACTTT. Supplemented by reference TRBV2 and TRBJ1-6, the full variable domain reads EPEVTQTPSHQVTQMGQEVILRCVPISNHLYFYWYRQILGQKVEFLVSFYNNEISEKSEIFDDQFSVERPDGSNFTLKIRSTKLEDSAMYFCASTQRGYNSPLHFGNGTRLTVT.

In its sample, this clone was seen once. This sequence joins TRBV4-1 and TRBJ1-2; no reliable D call. CDR3 size: 12 residues. CDR1 and CDR2 (germline): MGHRA, YSYEKL. V was shortened by 1 base and J by 4 bases, with 4 bases between the two germline ends. The CDR3 coding sequence is TGCGCCAGCAGCCAAGCGGGCTATGGCTACACCTTC. This translates into CASSQAGYGYTF.